This T cell receptor beta chain came from a study of T cell repertoires in cytomegalovirus infection. Background on the study: TCR beta signatures that were public indicated CMV infection and matching HLA type.

This clonotype was detected ten times or more. Its antigen is not known. V lost 5 bases and J 0 bases, leaving 14 bases between the germline ends. This CDR3 is 15 amino acids long. Per the germline V gene, CDR1 is DFQATT and CDR2 is SNEGSKA (reference sequence). TCRdb called the reads again in MiXCR, with one record for every CDR3 protein. This table holds 200,000 to 300,000 distinct CDR3 sequences, 9.1% found once. Study conclusions and caveats: Dominating the ex vivo response were HLA-C-restricted CMV-specific TCR beta clonotypes. Using cumulative public TCR beta family frequency, the authors identified those who carried CMV together with the relevant HLA.

The sample consisted of PBMCs. The rearrangement links TRBV20-1 to TRBJ1-5, with a weak D call TRBD1 (5 bases). This receptor was obtained from a human donor in good health (CMV status not recorded). Some clones in this sample may be carry-over from other donors' samples. CDR3 sequence reads: CSAFDSHHSNQPQHF. CDR3 in DNA: TGCAGTGCTTTTGACAGCCACCATAGCAATCAGCCCCAGCATTTT.